One sample yielded the 32 T cell receptor beta chains listed below, sequenced in a study of human T cells and chemical hapten exposure. From the RACE reads, TCRdb called clonotypes with MiXCR, one entry per CDR3 protein. The sample yields approximately 80,000 distinct CDR3 sequences, around 10% seen once. As to time point: patch test 1, 2 weeks after DPC sensitization. Treatment reported: therapeutic diphenylcyclopropenone sensitization with weekly scalp DPC. Sequences were derived from whole blood, sampled in connection with sensitization to the hapten diphenylcyclopropenone (DPC). These receptors all come from a woman aged 45-65 years with alopecia areata. Some clones in this sample may be carry-over from other donors' samples.

This clonotype was seen only a few times. The chain employs TRBV29-1 and TRBJ2-2, with TRBD1 matching over 7 bases. Looked up from germline, CDR1 is SQVTM and CDR2 is ANQGSEA. The J segment lost 1 base and the V segment lost 6 bases, leaving 5 bases of the junction unmatched. The CDR3 has 14 residues. CDR3 in DNA: TGCAGCGTCCACAGACAGGGGAACACCGGGGAGCTGTTTTTT. Amino acid sequence: CSVHRQGNTGELFF.

In its sample, this clonotype was seen many times. CDR3 bases: TGTGCCAGCAGCCCGACAGGGTCCGTCAGGGGAGAAAAACTGTTTTTT. It encodes CASSPTGSVRGEKLFF. This chain connects TRBV7-2 to TRBJ1-4; TRBD1 matches 7 bases. The CDR3 consists of 16 residues. The junction had 14 bases not matched to a gene; V was cut back by 5 bases and J by 8 bases. CDR1 is SGHTA and CDR2 is FQGNSA in the germline V gene. The whole variable domain, remainder taken from reference TRBV7-2 and TRBJ1-4, is GAGVSQSPSNKVTEKGKDVELRCDPISGHTALYWYRQSLGQGLEFLIYFQGNSAPDKSGLPSDRFSAERTGGSVSTLTIQRTQQEDSAVYLCASSPTGSVRGEKLFFGSGTQLSVL.

Note on this clonotype: This may stem from a read error, because a much larger clone lies one nucleotide away. The J gene is TRBJ2-3, the V gene TRBV18; D call uncertain. This CDR3 has 12 amino acids. Trimming shortened V by 8 bases and J by 6 bases, and 12 bases separated the two germline ends. Looked up from germline, CDR1 is KGHSH and CDR2 is LQKENI. This CDR3 is CASTYGVDTQYF. CDR3 bases: TGTGCCAGCACCTACGGCGTGGATACGCAGTATTTT.

This clonotype was counted at least ten times. The rearrangement links TRBV28 to TRBJ1-2, with D hard to call. V was trimmed by 7 bases and J by 6 bases, leaving 18 bases between them. This CDR3 has 14 amino acids. Germline CDR1 and CDR2: MDHEN and SYDVKM. CDR3 coding DNA: TGTGCCAGCATTGGTCCGGGTAGAATGGATGGCTACACCTTC. Its translation: CASIGPGRMDGYTF.

The rearrangement uses TRBV10-2 and TRBJ2-3, with a weak D call TRBD2 (5 bases). Trimming stripped 3 bases from V and 2 bases from J, with 15 bases between. This CDR3 spans 16 amino acids. Per germline, CDR1 WSHSY and CDR2 SAAADI. The chain's CDR3 is CASSEDSGGPTDTQYF. The CDR3, as DNA: TGCGCCAGCAGTGAAGATTCTGGCGGGCCCACAGATACGCAGTATTTT.

Worth noting for this clonotype: Germline is not matched at one junction end, which may reflect a read error. The chain links TRBV5-5 to TRBJ1-1; D gene unclear. The CDR3 is 13 amino acids. CDR1 is SGHKS and CDR2 is YYEKEE in the germline V gene (reference sequence). CDR3 residues: CASAPPGNSEAFF. As DNA, the CDR3 is TGTGCCAGCGCGCCCCCCGGGAACTCTGAAGCTTTCTTT.

V gene TRBV5-8 combines with J gene TRBJ1-2; possible D gene TRBD1, 5 bases. Germline V CDR1 and CDR2: SGHTS, YDEGEE. V lost 7 bases and J lost 0, with 19 bases in between. This CDR3 spans 16 amino acids. The CDR3: CASHSRTGGPNYGYTF. CDR3 sequence (DNA): TGTGCCAGCCATTCCCGGACGGGGGGTCCTAACTATGGCTACACCTTC. The whole variable domain, remainder taken from reference TRBV5-8 and TRBJ1-2, is EAGVTQSPTHLIKTRGQQATLRCSPISGHTSVYWYQQALGLGLQFLLWYDEGEERNRGNFPPRFSGRQFPNYSSELNVNALELEDSALYLCASHSRTGGPNYGYTFGSGTRLTVV.

This clonotype was seen at least ten times. V and J are TRBV7-2 and TRBJ1-1; D unclear. The germline CDR1 and CDR2 sequences are SGHTA and FQGNSA. V was pared by 1 base and J by 0 bases, with 9 bases between. This CDR3 spans 15 amino acids. CDR3 region: CASSLVADMNTEAFF. DNA of the CDR3: TGTGCCAGCAGCTTAGTCGCTGATATGAACACTGAAGCTTTCTTT.

This sequence joins TRBV28 and TRBJ1-1; D might be TRBD1 (6 bases). This CDR3 is 17 amino acids long. The V end was cut by 2 bases, the J end by 1 base, with 17 bases between. CDR1 MDHEN and CDR2 SYDVKM come from the germline V gene. The CDR3 sequence: CASSLGGTPKRNTEAFF. CDR3 nucleotides: TGTGCCAGCAGTTTAGGAGGGACACCTAAAAGGAACACTGAAGCTTTCTTT.

CDR3 protein: CASSPPGLAIGAETQYF. CDR3 in DNA: TGTGCCAGCAGTCCTCCGGGACTAGCGATCGGGGCCGAGACCCAGTACTTC. This sequence joins TRBV25-1 and TRBJ2-5, with 10 bases identical to TRBD2. V shed 5 bases, J shed 5 bases, and the junction held 14 bases outside the gene matches. Germline values: CDR1 MGHDK, CDR2 SYGVNS. This CDR3 contains 17 residues. Using reference TRBV25-1 and TRBJ2-5 for the parts outside the CDR3, the full variable domain is EADIYQTPRYLVIGTGKKITLECSQTMGHDKMYWYQQDPGMELHLIHYSYGVNSTEKGDLSSESTVSRIRTEHFPLTLESARPSHTSQYLCASSPPGLAIGAETQYFGPGTRLLVL.

This clonotype came up a few times. In nucleotides, the CDR3 is TGTGCCAGCAGCTCCCAGGCTGAGACCCAGTACTTC. The encoded protein is CASSSQAETQYF. V gene TRBV3-1 combines with J gene TRBJ2-5; D unresolved. V gave up 5 bases and J gave up 5 bases, with 9 bases separating them. Germline V gives CDR1 LGHDT, CDR2 YNNKEL (reference sequence). CDR3 length: 12 amino acids.

This clonotype was seen ten or more times. This chain uses TRBV2 with TRBJ1-2; unclear D gene. Germline V gives CDR1 SNHLY, CDR2 FYNNEI. Trimming pared 3 bases from V and 4 bases from J, leaving 12 bases between. The CDR3 covers 14 residues. This CDR3 reads CASSDGGSVYGYTF. DNA of the CDR3: TGTGCCAGCAGTGATGGTGGGTCCGTCTATGGCTACACCTTC.

This clonotype was picked up a small number of times. The V gene is TRBV9, the J gene TRBJ2-7, with D perhaps TRBD2 (6 bases). CDR1 and CDR2 from the germline V gene are SGDLS and YYNGEE. This CDR3 region has 14 residues. The V and J ends lost 4 bases and 2 bases respectively, with 13 bases between them. The CDR3 loop reads CASSRDWETYEQYF. The DNA of the CDR3 is TGTGCCAGCAGCAGGGACTGGGAAACCTACGAGCAGTACTTC.

The chain has TRBV24-1 and TRBJ2-6; D gene uncertain. The germline gives CDR1 KGHDR, CDR2 SFDVKD. CDR3 length: 15 residues. Trimming cost V 4 bases and J 2 bases, with 8 bases left between them. CDR3 DNA: TGTGCCACCAGTGAGAAGGTAACTGGGGCCAACGTCCTGACTTTC. Translation gives CATSEKVTGANVLTF.

The V gene is TRBV29-1, the J gene TRBJ2-3; 11 bases fit TRBD2. V shed 4 bases and J 7 bases; nucleotides not matched to a gene: 7. The germline CDR1 and CDR2 sequences are SQVTM and ANQGSEA. The CDR3 has 14 residues. DNA for the CDR3: TGCAGCGTTGGGGTAGCGGGAGGGCACAATACGCAGTATTTT. It is translated as CSVGVAGGHNTQYF.

The CDR3 region is CASGGQGAYGYTF. The CDR3 bases are TGTGCCAGCGGAGGACAGGGGGCGTATGGCTACACCTTC. The chain is built from TRBV4-2 and TRBJ1-2, with TRBD1 identical over 11 bases. The CDR3 is made up of 13 amino acids. Germline CDR1 reads LGHNA; CDR2 reads YNFKEQ. The V segment lost 8 bases and the J segment 5 bases; nucleotides outside the gene matches: 4.

Ten or more counts support this clonotype. J is TRBJ1-6 and V is TRBV12-3 or TRBV12-4, with D unresolved. This CDR3 is built from 15 residues. With 7 bases removed from V and 10 bases from J, the gap between germline ends came to 20 bases. The CDR3 nucleotides read TGTGCCAGCACCTTTATGGCATCCTTGGGGTCACCCCTCCACTTT. It yields the protein CASTFMASLGSPLHF.

The sample holds many counts of this clonotype. The chain links TRBV7-2 to TRBJ2-7, with TRBD2 identical over 10 bases. This CDR3 has 17 residues. V gave up 5 bases and J gave up 2 bases; unmatched junction bases: 12. Germline assignment: CDR1 SGHTA and CDR2 FQGNSA. CDR3 amino acids: CASSERYSSGGAYEQYF. The DNA of the CDR3 is TGTGCCAGCAGCGAGAGGTACTCTAGCGGGGGAGCCTACGAGCAGTACTTC.

Only a few counts were recorded for this clonotype. The rearrangement links TRBV3-1 to TRBJ1-6, with D uncertain. Germline V CDR1 and CDR2: LGHDT, YNNKEL (reference sequence). Trimming removed 0 bases at V and 6 bases at J, with 9 bases between. The CDR3 has 15 residues. The CDR3 region has the DNA TGTGCCAGCAGCCAAGATCACAGTGCTAATTCACCCCTCCACTTT. Translating gives CASSQDHSANSPLHF.

This clonotype was seen at least ten times. The chain links TRBV29-1 to TRBJ2-1, with 11 nucleotides matching TRBD2. V lost 6 bases and J lost 1; bases outside the gene matches: 14. The CDR3 is made up of 18 amino acids. The germline gives CDR1 SQVTM, CDR2 ANQGSEA. The CDR3 reads CSVRGTSGQRGSYNEQFF. The CDR3 DNA reads as TGCAGCGTCCGAGGGACTAGCGGCCAGCGGGGGTCCTACAATGAGCAGTTCTTC.

The chain employs TRBV10-3 and TRBJ1-5; 12 nucleotides align to TRBD1. CDR1 is ENHRY and CDR2 is SYGVKD in the germline V gene. This CDR3 contains 18 residues. The trim removed 4 bases at V and 0 bases at J, leaving 7 bases unmatched. CDR3 region: CAISADGTGGLSNQPQHF. CDR3 bases: TGTGCCATCAGTGCGGACGGGACAGGGGGCCTTAGCAATCAGCCCCAGCATTTT.

This clonotype has ten or more counts. This rearrangement joins TRBV4-1 to TRBJ2-1; 9 bases line up with TRBD2. The V and J ends lost 4 bases and 5 bases, in that order; junction bases with no gene match: 6. The CDR3 totals 15 residues. Germline V gene sequence: CDR1 MGHRA, CDR2 YSYEKL. CDR3 loop: CASSRSGSRDNEQFF. As DNA, the CDR3 is TGCGCCAGCAGCCGTAGCGGGAGCCGGGACAATGAGCAGTTCTTC.

This clonotype was found a few times. The chain has TRBV10-1 and TRBJ2-4, with TRBD1 matching over 9 bases. The CDR3 loop spans 15 amino acids. In germline, CDR1 is WNHNN, CDR2 SYGVQD (reference sequence). V was pared by 6 bases and J by 0 bases, with 3 bases of the junction left unmatched. The DNA of the CDR3 is TGCGCCAGCAGCGGGGACAGGGAAGCCAAAAACATTCAGTACTTC. Its translation: CASSGDREAKNIQYF.

This clonotype was recorded at least ten times. The chain is built from TRBV6-6 and TRBJ1-2, with D perhaps TRBD1 (5 bases). CDR1 and CDR2 (germline): MNHNY, SVGAGI (reference sequence). V was clipped by 6 bases and J by 5 bases, with 16 bases between them. The CDR3 consists of 14 residues. Written as DNA, the CDR3 is TGTGCCAGCAGAACCACCGGGACGGCTTATGGCTACACCTTC. Its translation is CASRTTGTAYGYTF.

The chain uses TRBV27 and TRBJ1-6; 9 nucleotides align to TRBD1. J lost 6 bases, V lost 5 bases, and 8 bases had no gene match. This CDR3 comprises 16 residues. Looked up from germline, CDR1 is MNHEY and CDR2 is SMNVEV (reference sequence). This CDR3 reads CASSISGTGRNSPLHF. As DNA, the CDR3 is TGTGCCAGCAGTATCTCCGGGACAGGGCGTAATTCACCCCTCCACTTT.

The chain has TRBV27 and TRBJ2-7; D not certain. Germline V gene data show CDR1 as MNHEY and CDR2 as SMNVEV (reference sequence). V lost 5 bases to trimming and J lost 3 bases, with 14 bases between them. The CDR3 covers 14 residues. The CDR3 DNA reads as TGTGCCAGCAGTGATGGCAATTTATTCTACGAGCAGTACTTC. Translated: CASSDGNLFYEQYF.

This clonotype was seen at least ten times. The V and J genes are TRBV6-2 or TRBV6-3 and TRBJ2-7; no firm D call. The germline V gene has CDR1 MNHEY and CDR2 SVGEGT. The CDR3 has 12 amino acids. V was pared by 2 bases and J by 6 bases, with 8 bases between. CDR3 nucleotide sequence: TGTGCCAGCAGTTACGTGGAGACCGAGCAGTACTTC. It specifies CASSYVETEQYF.

This clonotype was counted between two and nine times. The J gene is TRBJ2-6, the V gene TRBV5-1, with D hard to call. V lost 2 bases and J 4 bases, leaving 7 bases between the germline ends. This CDR3 spans 14 amino acids. The germline V gene has CDR1 SGHRS and CDR2 YFSETQ. CDR3 nucleotide sequence: TGCGCCAGCAGCTTCACAGCCGGGGCCAACGTCCTGACTTTC. It specifies CASSFTAGANVLTF.

This clonotype occurred many times. This chain links TRBV7-2 with TRBJ2-7; 10 nucleotides line up with TRBD2. From germline, CDR1 is SGHTA and CDR2 FQGNSA. V shed 6 bases and J 2 bases; nucleotides not matched to a gene: 7. The CDR3 length is 15 residues. CDR3 loop: CASSSLAGETYEQYF. CDR3 bases: TGTGCCAGCAGTTCTCTAGCGGGGGAGACCTACGAGCAGTACTTC.

This clonotype was counted at least ten times. V is TRBV20-1 and J is TRBJ2-3; TRBD2 agrees at 7 bases. Germline V gene data show CDR1 as DFQATT and CDR2 as SNEGSKA (reference sequence). This CDR3 is built from 14 residues. Losses at the gene ends were 2 bases for V and 1 base for J; bases not matched to a gene: 3. CDR3: CSARLAARTDTQYF. The CDR3 bases are TGCAGTGCTAGACTAGCGGCCCGCACAGATACGCAGTATTTT.

This clonotype has ten or more counts. The genes are TRBV5-4 and TRBJ2-7; a weak D match, TRBD1 (5 bases). The CDR3 contains 13 residues. V lost 4 bases and J lost 2, with 10 bases in between. CDR1 and CDR2 (germline): SGHNT, YYREEE (reference sequence). The chain's CDR3 is CASSRGPAYEQYF. For the CDR3, the DNA is TGTGCCAGCAGCAGGGGTCCAGCCTACGAGCAGTACTTC.

This clonotype was detected only a few times. The chain employs TRBV29-1 and TRBJ1-2, with D possibly TRBD1 on 6 matching bases. There are 13 residues in the CDR3. CDR1 SQVTM and CDR2 ANQGSEA come from the germline V gene. V was clipped by 6 bases and J by 6 bases, with 17 bases between them. This chain's CDR3 is CSVNRVNLDGYTF. The DNA for the CDR3 is TGCAGCGTCAACAGGGTAAACCTTGATGGCTACACCTTC.